This T cell receptor beta chain was documented in a study of T cell changes during pregnancy in multiple sclerosis. Germline CDR1 is SGHTA and CDR2 is FQGTGA. The CDR3 is 16 amino acids. V dropped 0 bases and J dropped 0 bases, with 10 bases sitting between them. Sequenced by immunoSEQ multiplex PCR; TCRdb stores in-frame clones only, minus some. This sample yields tens of thousands of clones, of which roughly 95% are seen a single time; approximately 0.71% belongs to the top ten. The chain has TRBV7-3 and TRBJ2-3; D gene ambiguous. This specimen consisted of peripheral blood, obtained in the second trimester of pregnancy. The TCR sequence derives from a female donor in good health, enrolled as a control in a pregnancy study. The CDR3 DNA follows: TGTGCCAGCAGCTTAACCCCTCAGACTAGCACAGATACGCAGTATTTT. It translates to CASSLTPQTSTDTQYF.